This paragraph reports one TCR beta chain. A read error may produce the germline difference seen at one junction end. The germline V gene has CDR1 MDHEN and CDR2 SYDVKM. The CDR3 runs 16 residues. The sample belongs to a study of molecular identifiers for immune sequencing clone quantification. Study at large: Split five ways in replicates, RNA from roughly 20,000 or 100,000 naive CD8 cells had four portions sequenced.

Construction of naive CD8 libraries employed roughly 20,000 to 1,100,000 sorted cells together with 10%, 30% or 50% RNA. Sorting captured naive CD8 T cells as CD8+CD4-CCR7+CD45RA+. TCRdb used MiXCR to reprocess the PCR reads, holding one entry per CDR3 protein. The profile shows 300,000 to 350,000 distinct CDR3 sequences, 20% to 25% of them singletons. The clonotype comes from a human donor in good health. Some libraries in this study had Jurkat cell RNA spiked in. The chain has TRBV28 and TRBJ2-7, with D possibly TRBD2 on 6 matching bases. Sequenced sample: naive CD8+ T cells from blood, with Jurkat cell RNA spiked in. Described subset: FACS-sorted CD8+CD4-CCR7+CD45RA+ naive T cells. CDR3: CASSKPGLLAAGERYF. CDR3 DNA: TGTGCCAGCAGTAAACCGGGACTTCTCGCGGCCGGCGAGCGGTACTTC.